The rows below give T cell receptor beta chains drawn from one sample of a study of shared clonotypes between healthy human individuals. The protocol was immunoSEQ multiplex PCR, while the TCRdb copy is restricted to in-frame clones and leaves out a portion. The data contain some 500,000 clones, around 95% of them singletons. Sequencing was performed on naive CD4+ T cells sorted from blood. These receptor sequences come from a woman in her twenties or thirties in good health. Both conserved end residues are part of each CDR3. D genes are given only for firm matches. Size is stated for part of the rows, as once, few or many counts, or as a class when the clone is expanded.

D,V,J,size,DNA,CDR3
NA,TRBV28,TRBJ2-7,once,TGTGCCAGCAGTTTCGTTCTTATGACCTACGAGCAGTACTTC,CASSFVLMTYEQYF
TRBD1,TRBV13,TRBJ1-2,NA,TGTGCCAGCAGCTTAGAAAACAGGGGTGGCTACACCTTC,CASSLENRGGYTF
NA,TRBV7-2,TRBJ2-3,NA,TGTGCCAGCAGTCTGACTATTACCACAGATACGCAGTATTTT,CASSLTITTDTQYF
TRBD2,TRBV5-1,TRBJ2-1,NA,TGCGCCAGCAGCTTGGTTACTAGCGGGAGTCATGAGCAGTTCTTC,CASSLVTSGSHEQFF
TRBD1,TRBV6-5,TRBJ2-3,NA,TGTGCCAGCAGTACCGGACAGGGGAGCACAGATACGCAGTATTTT,CASSTGQGSTDTQYF
NA,TRBV5-1,TRBJ2-1,NA,TGCGCCAGCAGCACTCTAGCACCCAGCTCCTACAATGAGCAGTTCTTC,CASSTLAPSSYNEQFF
NA,TRBV2,TRBJ1-1,NA,TGTGCCAGCAGTGAGCAGGATTCCCTGTTGAACACTGAAGCTTTCTTT,CASSEQDSLLNTEAFF
TRBD2,TRBV4-1,TRBJ2-3,NA,TGCGCCAGCAGCCTGGGGCCGCGGCTAGCGGCTAGCACAGATACGCAGTATTTT,CASSLGPRLAASTDTQYF
TRBD1,TRBV2,TRBJ1-2,once,TGTGCCACCACCGACAGGGCTGGCTATGGCTACACCTTC,CATTDRAGYGYTF
NA,TRBV11-2,TRBJ2-3,NA,TGTGCCAGCAGCTTAACGGCGGGGGCCACAGATACGCAGTATTTT,CASSLTAGATDTQYF
NA,TRBV5-6,TRBJ2-3,once,TGTGCCAGCAGGTCGGGTGGGCGGCGCACAGATACGCAGTATTTT,CASRSGGRRTDTQYF
TRBD1,TRBV28,TRBJ1-6,NA,TGTGCCAGCAGTTCTGGGACAGGAGGTAATTCACCCCTCCACTTT,CASSSGTGGNSPLHF
NA,TRBV7-9,TRBJ1-2,NA,TGTGCCAGCAGCTTAGAGGGCAGGGGTAGGGCAGATAACTATGGCTACACCTTC,CASSLEGRGRADNYGYTF
NA,TRBV5-1,TRBJ2-7,NA,TGCGCCAGCAGCCGAGGGCAGACCTACGAGCAGTACTTC,CASSRGQTYEQYF
NA,TRBV19,TRBJ2-7,NA,TGTGCCAGTAGTATGACGCGGGACACATACGAGCAGTACTTC,CASSMTRDTYEQYF
TRBD1,TRBV28,TRBJ1-2,NA,TGTGCCAGCAGTTCCGAGGGACAGACCTATGGCTACACCTTC,CASSSEGQTYGYTF
NA,TRBV7-9,TRBJ2-7,NA,TGTGCCAGCAGCGATCTGAGGGCCTACGAGCAGTACTTC,CASSDLRAYEQYF
TRBD1,TRBV6-5,TRBJ1-5,NA,TGTGCCAGCAGTTCCGACAGGGTTCAGCCCCAGCATTTT,CASSSDRVQPQHF
TRBD1,TRBV28,TRBJ1-2,NA,TGTGCCAGCATCACCGGGACAGGGCCCTCTAACTATGGCTACACCTTC,CASITGTGPSNYGYTF
NA,TRBV5-1,TRBJ2-2,NA,TGCGCCAGCAGCTTGGAGGGGTACGACACCGGGGAGCTGTTTTTT,CASSLEGYDTGELFF
TRBD1,TRBV2,TRBJ1-2,NA,TGTGCCAGCAGCTACATGGACAGGGACTATGGCTACACCTTC,CASSYMDRDYGYTF
TRBD2,TRBV6-1,TRBJ2-1,NA,TGTGCCAGCAGTGAATTGGCGGGAGGCCTCGTCAGCGAGCAGTTCTTC,CASSELAGGLVSEQFF
TRBD1,TRBV6-1,TRBJ1-5,once,TGTGCCAGCAGTGCTCTACCCCTCCGGACAGGCGATAGCAATCAGCCCCAGCATTTT,CASSALPLRTGDSNQPQHF
NA,TRBV4-2,TRBJ1-3,NA,TGTGCCAGCAGCCCACAAACTGGAAACACCATATATTTT,CASSPQTGNTIYF
NA,TRBV18,TRBJ2-1,NA,TGTGCCAGCTCACCCCCCAGCTACAATGAGCAGTTCTTC,CASSPPSYNEQFF
NA,TRBV27,TRBJ2-1,once,TGTGCCAGCAGTACCCAGAAGGCGGGTTACAATGAGCAGTTCTTC,CASSTQKAGYNEQFF
NA,TRBV15,TRBJ1-2,NA,TGTGCCACCAGCAGAGATAGGGGACCCCAGGGCTATGGCTACACCTTC,CATSRDRGPQGYGYTF
NA,TRBV28,TRBJ2-5,NA,TGTGCCAGCAGTCCGGGGGTCTGGGAGCAGTACTTC,CASSPGVWEQYF
TRBD1,TRBV5-1,TRBJ1-1,NA,TGCGCCAGCAGCCCCGGACAGGGGGACACTGAAGCTTTCTTT,CASSPGQGDTEAFF
NA,TRBV10-1,TRBJ2-7,NA,TGCGCCAGCAGCCTCAAACCGGGGGACGGCGCCACCGAGCAGTACTTC,CASSLKPGDGATEQYF
NA,TRBV28,TRBJ2-7,NA,TGTGCCAGCAGTTACCATACAGCCCGAGGCGGCGAGCAGTACTTC,CASSYHTARGGEQYF
NA,TRBV19,TRBJ2-7,once,TGTGCCAGTAGGGGCGGTACCTACGAGCAGTACTTC,CASRGGTYEQYF
TRBD2,TRBV12-5,TRBJ2-3,NA,TGTGCTAGTGGTCTCACTAGCGAAGGTACAGATACGCAGTATTTT,CASGLTSEGTDTQYF
NA,TRBV12-5,TRBJ1-5,NA,TGTGCTAGTGACCTGAGGGGGTGCAATCAGCCCCAGCATTTT,CASDLRGCNQPQHF
NA,TRBV5-1,TRBJ2-7,NA,TGCGCCAGCAGCTTGGGCTGGGTCTCCTACGAGCAGTACTTC,CASSLGWVSYEQYF
NA,TRBV7-2,TRBJ2-5,NA,TGTGCCAGCAGCTTGGGGGTACCAGGGTGGGAGACCCAGTACTTC,CASSLGVPGWETQYF
NA,TRBV30,TRBJ1-1,NA,TGTGCCTGGAGTGAGACTCGCGGGGTTCAGGCTTTCTTT,CAWSETRGVQAFF
TRBD2,TRBV6-5,TRBJ2-7,NA,TGTGCCAGCAGTATTAGCGGGTACGAGCAGTACTTC,CASSISGYEQYF
NA,TRBV5-1,TRBJ1-1,NA,TGCGCCAGCAGCATCCAAACGGGGAACACTGAAGCTTTCTTT,CASSIQTGNTEAFF
NA,TRBV19,TRBJ1-2,NA,TGTGCCAGTAGTATAGGTGGCGGACCGTATGGCTACACCTTC,CASSIGGGPYGYTF